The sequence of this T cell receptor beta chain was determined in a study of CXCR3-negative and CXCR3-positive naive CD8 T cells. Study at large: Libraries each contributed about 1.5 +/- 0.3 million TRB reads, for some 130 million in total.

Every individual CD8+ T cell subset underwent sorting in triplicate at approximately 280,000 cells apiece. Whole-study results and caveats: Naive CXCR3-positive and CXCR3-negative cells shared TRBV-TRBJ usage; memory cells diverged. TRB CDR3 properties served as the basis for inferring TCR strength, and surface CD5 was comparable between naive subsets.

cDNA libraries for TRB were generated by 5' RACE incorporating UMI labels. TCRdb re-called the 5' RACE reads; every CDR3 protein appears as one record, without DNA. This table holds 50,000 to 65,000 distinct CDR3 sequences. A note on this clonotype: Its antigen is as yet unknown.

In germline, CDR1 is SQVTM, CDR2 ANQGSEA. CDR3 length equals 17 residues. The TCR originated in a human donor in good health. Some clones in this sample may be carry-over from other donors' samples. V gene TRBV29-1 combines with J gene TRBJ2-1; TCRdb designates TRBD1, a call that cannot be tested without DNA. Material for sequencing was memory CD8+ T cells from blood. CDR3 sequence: CSVEDLGVGEFMNEQFF.